The rows below give T cell receptor beta chains drawn from one sample of a study of T cell responses to AZD1222 COVID-19 vaccine. The data were produced by immunoSEQ multiplex PCR, yet TCRdb's version contains in-frame clones alone and is incomplete. The table includes tens of thousands of clones, about 91% detected once. The input for sequencing was peripheral blood, taken 28 days after the second dose of the MenACWY control vaccine. Receptors originate from an adult who received the MenACWY meningococcal vaccine as a control. The CDR3 runs from the conserved cysteine through the conserved F or W.

TRBV9 | CASSVGTGGNSGNTIYF
TRBV19 | CASSIDRVQPQHF
TRBV19 | CASSTTGVNNEQFF
TRBV11-1 | CASSLDRGLLDTQYF
TRBV5-6 | CASSLGVGAFF
TRBV30 | CAWSGGAQETQYF
TRBV30 | CAWRGGNPNQPQHF
TRBV5-1 | CASSSLWGENTEAFF
TRBV28 | CASSPGGASETQYF
TRBV11-3 | CASSLVEESEAFF
TRBV6-5 | CASSAGQNTEAFF
TRBV6-5 | CASSYKTAGKSPLHF
TRBV10-3 | CAISGGGQETQYF
TRBV5-1 | CASSPGTLGEKLFF
TRBV5-1 | CASSLEFGGNTIYF
TRBV10-1 | CASSTGQGRGYTF
TRBV10-3 | CAISESKPGQGATNEKLFF
TRBV18 | CASQRTGGLETQYF
TRBV10-3 | CAIRPGTLGTDTQYF
TRBV6-2/TRBV6-3 | CASSYSHSQQYF
TRBV28 | CASSPGTGVHTIYF
TRBV5-1 | CASSFDLGGQEAFF
TRBV30 | CAYGEERKGANVLTF
TRBV25-1 | CASSEPGRNTGELFF
TRBV4-3 | CASSQGQVLEEQYF
TRBV7-2 | CASSPGGNNEQFF
TRBV5-4 | CASSLTGTGAYNEQFF
TRBV5-1 | CASRSDSNQPQHF
TRBV7-7 | CASSMNSNTEAFF
TRBV19 | CASSPSSSGNTIYF
TRBV6-2/TRBV6-3 | CASSSGTSSYNEQFF